The clone carrying this T cell receptor (beta chain) appeared a few times. MiXCR was run by TCRdb on the RT-PCR reads, yielding one entry per CDR3 protein. The table records almost 700,000 distinct CDR3 sequences, 14% of them present only once. CDR3 length equals 16 residues. CDR1 SGHKS and CDR2 YYEKEE come from the germline V gene (reference sequence). V was clipped by 4 bases and J by 0 bases, with 13 bases between them. This receptor was taken from a female donor in good health, serving as a healthy control. This rearrangement joins TRBV5-5 to TRBJ2-2; D not certain. Sequenced material: memory CD4+ T cells from blood. CDR3: CASSILGSANTGELFF. In DNA form, the CDR3 reads TGTGCCAGCAGCATCTTGGGCTCCGCGAACACCGGGGAGCTGTTTTTT.